This passage covers 18 T cell receptor beta chains from one sample sequenced in a study of control samples from healthy donors and cancer patients. Here immunoSEQ multiplex PCR was the method, and the copy in TCRdb shows in-frame clones only, minus some. Of 170,000 or so clones in the sample, approximately 94% are singletons; the top ten hold 1.3% to 1.5%. Sequencing used blood. Every receptor here comes from a woman aged 18-30 years in good health.

The chain carries TRBV6-8 and TRBJ2-7; D is perhaps TRBD2 (5 bases). CDR1 MNHGY and CDR2 SAAAGT come from the germline V gene. V gave up 5 bases and J gave up 2 bases, with 22 bases separating them. The CDR3 runs 17 residues. For the CDR3, the DNA is TGTGCCAGCAGTCCGCCCCCCCCTCGGGATAACCCCTACGAGCAGTACTTC. Its translation is CASSPPPPRDNPYEQYF.

This chain joins TRBV6-6 and TRBJ2-2; D perhaps matches TRBD1 (5 bases). Per the germline V gene, CDR1 is MNHNY and CDR2 is SVGAGI (reference sequence). V lost 5 bases and J lost 0, with 16 bases in between. The CDR3 totals 17 residues. In DNA, the CDR3 is TGTGCCAGCAGTCCCCTACTCGGCAGGGCGAACACCGGGGAGCTGTTTTTT. Its protein product is CASSPLLGRANTGELFF.

The rearrangement links TRBV19 to TRBJ1-3, with a tentative D call TRBD1 (6 bases). The CDR3 loop spans 15 amino acids. V lost 4 bases to trimming and J lost 0 bases, with 10 bases between them. Germline V gene lookup returns CDR1 LNHDA and CDR2 SQIVND (reference sequence). The CDR3 is CASSKQGHSGNTIYF. The CDR3 nucleotides are TGTGCCAGTAGTAAACAGGGACACTCTGGAAACACCATATATTTT.

The chain uses TRBV7-9 and TRBJ1-1, with D hard to call. Germline V gene data show CDR1 as SEHNR and CDR2 as FQNEAQ (reference sequence). V lost 4 bases and J 1 base, leaving 19 bases between the germline ends. The CDR3 is 17 amino acids. CDR3 residues: CASSWSPTVRPNTEAFF. The CDR3 DNA follows: TGTGCCAGCAGCTGGAGCCCCACCGTCCGACCGAACACTGAAGCTTTCTTT.

The chain couples TRBV10-2 to TRBJ2-7, with TRBD2 identical over 11 bases. This CDR3 is 19 amino acids long. V lost 4 bases to trimming and J lost 2 bases; unmatched junction nucleotides: 16. The germline CDR1 and CDR2 sequences are WSHSY and SAAADI. CDR3 in DNA: TGCGCCAGCAGTGGGGACGAGCTAATAGGACTAGCGGGCACCTACGAGCAGTACTTC. The encoded protein is CASSGDELIGLAGTYEQYF.

This clone was detected only once. The chain recombines TRBV20-1 with TRBJ1-3; D might be TRBD1 (6 bases). Germline V gives CDR1 DFQATT, CDR2 SNEGSKA (reference sequence). Trimming took 3 bases from V and 4 from J, leaving 10 bases between them. The CDR3 loop spans 13 amino acids. The CDR3 reads CSASTGSGNTIYF. The DNA of the CDR3 is TGCAGTGCTAGTACAGGGTCGGGAAACACCATATATTTT.

The chain uses TRBV11-3 and TRBJ2-1; 9 bases line up with TRBD2. V was clipped by 0 bases and J by 6 bases; unmatched bases: 15. Per germline, CDR1 SGHNT and CDR2 YENEEA. The CDR3 loop spans 19 amino acids. CDR3 amino acids: CASSLEAQSAGGVLNEQFF. The CDR3 DNA follows: TGTGCCAGCAGCTTAGAGGCTCAGTCGGCGGGGGGGGTTCTCAATGAGCAGTTCTTC.

V gene TRBV7-3 combines with J gene TRBJ1-1; D is ambiguous. Germline V lookup: CDR1 SGHTA, CDR2 FQGTGA. The CDR3 runs to 14 residues. The V gene lost 4 bases and the J gene lost 0 bases, with 9 bases spanning the gap. CDR3 sequence reads: CASSSLGVNTEAFF. The CDR3 bases are TGTGCCAGCAGCTCTCTCGGGGTGAACACTGAAGCTTTCTTT.

The CDR3 sequence is CASSQGRGGQPQHF. In nucleotides, the CDR3 is TGCGCCAGCAGCCAAGGTCGGGGTGGCCAGCCCCAGCATTTT. The chain uses TRBV4-3 and TRBJ1-5; D not certain. Germline assignment: CDR1 LGHNA and CDR2 YSLEER. V lost 1 base, J lost 7 bases, and 11 bases lay in between. CDR3 length: 14 amino acids.

This clone showed up just once. The gene calls are TRBV5-1 and TRBJ1-1, with D perhaps TRBD1 (5 bases). The germline V and J ends were trimmed by 0 bases and 4 bases, with 7 bases remaining between them. This CDR3 region has 13 residues. Germline-derived CDR1 and CDR2 are SGHRS and YFSETQ. The CDR3 loop is CASSLAGATEAFF. The CDR3 DNA is TGCGCCAGCAGCTTGGCTGGGGCCACTGAAGCTTTCTTT.

The chain is built from TRBV4-1 and TRBJ1-2, with 8 bases fitting TRBD1. Looked up from germline, CDR1 is MGHRA and CDR2 is YSYEKL. With 6 bases clipped from V and 4 bases from J, the junction kept 7 bases outside the gene matches. The CDR3 totals 14 residues. The CDR3 DNA reads TGCGCCAGCAGACACCCCGGACAGGGCTATGGCTACACCTTC. This sequence encodes CASRHPGQGYGYTF.

The V and J genes are TRBV7-9 and TRBJ2-7; possible D gene TRBD1, 6 bases. Germline V gene data show CDR1 as SEHNR and CDR2 as FQNEAQ (reference sequence). The CDR3 length is 12 residues. Trimming shortened V by 3 bases and J by 6 bases, and 9 bases separated the two germline ends. Here the CDR3 reads CASSLTGGEQYF. The CDR3 coding sequence is TGTGCCAGCAGCTTGACAGGCGGCGAGCAGTACTTC.

This rearrangement joins TRBV5-6 to TRBJ2-1; 10 bases match TRBD2. This CDR3 contains 17 residues. Losses at the gene ends were 0 bases for V and 4 bases for J; bases not matched to a gene: 7. The germline CDR1 and CDR2 sequences are SGHDT and YYEEEE. The CDR3 reads CASSLAAAGGRYNEQFF. The DNA of the CDR3 is TGTGCCAGCAGCTTGGCGGCAGCGGGGGGGCGTTACAATGAGCAGTTCTTC.

This chain connects TRBV5-1 to TRBJ1-1; weak D call: TRBD1 (6 bases). V dropped 3 bases and J dropped 0 bases, with 12 bases sitting between them. The CDR3 covers 15 residues. Germline V gene lookup returns CDR1 SGHRS and CDR2 YFSETQ. The CDR3: CASSYPDRLNTEAFF. CDR3 nucleotides: TGCGCCAGCAGCTACCCCGACAGGCTGAACACTGAAGCTTTCTTT.

CDR3 DNA: TGTGCCAGCAGCCCCGGCAGGGGTCCCTACGAGCAGTACTTC. The encoded protein is CASSPGRGPYEQYF. The V call is TRBV6-5, the J call TRBJ2-7; possible D gene TRBD1, 6 bases. V shed 6 bases and J shed 2 bases, with 14 bases lying between them. This CDR3 region has 14 residues. CDR1 and CDR2 from the germline V gene are MNHEY and SVGAGI.

This rearrangement joins TRBV6-6 to TRBJ1-2, with D possibly matching TRBD1 (5 bases). In germline, CDR1 is MNHNY, CDR2 SVGAGI (reference sequence). Trimming shortened V by 7 bases and J by 2 bases, and 11 bases separated the two germline ends. The CDR3 consists of 13 residues. Here the CDR3 reads CASTRGRNYGYTF. The CDR3 DNA reads as TGTGCCAGCACCCGGGGACGGAACTATGGCTACACCTTC.

The J gene is TRBJ2-7, the V gene TRBV6-5; 13 bases map to TRBD2. The CDR3 is made up of 14 amino acids. Germline V gives CDR1 MNHEY, CDR2 SVGAGI. Losses at the gene ends were 9 bases for V and 5 bases for J; bases not matched to a gene: 7. The CDR3 sequence: CASYRTSGSHEQYF. The CDR3 DNA reads as TGTGCCAGTTACCGGACTAGCGGGAGTCACGAGCAGTACTTC.

V usage is TRBV15 and J usage is TRBJ1-2; D not certain. Trimming shortened V by 2 bases and J by 2 bases, and 9 bases separated the two germline ends. Germline values: CDR1 LNHNV, CDR2 YYDKDF (reference sequence). The CDR3 is 14 amino acids. The CDR3 sequence: CATSRKTANYGYTF. CDR3 nucleotide sequence: TGTGCCACCAGCAGAAAGACGGCCAACTATGGCTACACCTTC.